This TCR beta chain stems from a study of blood T cell repertoires in COVID-19. About the research overall: Donors in the United States, Italy and Spain gave samples during acute or convalescent COVID-19.

Original processing notes: Reference gene primer amplification gave nucleated cell count estimates. Repertoires were generated with immunoSEQ multiplex PCR, while TCRdb's copy carries only in-frame clones and drops some. V, J and clone size reflect that table, while D and trimming were determined from the DNA. The sample carries around 200,000 clones, around 83% recorded once. CDR3 size: 15 residues. In germline, CDR1 is SGHDN, CDR2 FVKESK. To note about this clone: One junction end disagrees with the germline gene, perhaps due to a read error.

The clonotype was recovered from a man aged 45-65 years with active or convalescent COVID-19. The chain is built from TRBV14 and TRBJ2-7, with 10 nucleotides matching TRBD2. Sequences were obtained from peripheral blood. CDR3 DNA: TGTGCCAGCAGTCAAGGTCTAGCGGGAGCCTACGAGCAGTACTTC. Amino acid sequence: CASSQGLAGAYEQYF.